This T cell receptor (beta chain) was found in a study of beta chain features in type 1 diabetes. Study-level results: Shortening of TCRB CDR3s, moderate but significant, appeared in all four CD4+ subsets of Type 1 diabetes patients. PCR might pick shorter templates more often, in the same way for patients and controls. It was not settled here whether HLA type affects TCRB rearrangement. Fewer junction insertions and more nucleotide deletions appeared in type 1 diabetes patients.

The germline V gene encodes CDR1 SGDLS and CDR2 YYNGEE. The CDR3 length is 15 residues. V was pared by 2 bases and J by 4 bases, with 3 bases of the junction left unmatched. Expressed TCRB transcripts were sequenced after all isolated RNA was converted to cDNA. Method: immunoSEQ multiplex PCR; TCRdb's copy keeps in-frame clones and lacks some. The sample lists about 710,000 clones, 11% to 15% occurring once. Note on this clone: The antigen is unknown.

The TCR comes from a man younger than 35 with type 1 diabetes. Sequenced: naive CD4+ T cells from blood. The chain links TRBV9 to TRBJ2-1; TRBD2 matches at 10 bases. Here the CDR3 DNA reads TGTGCCAGCAGCGTGAGGACTAGCGGTTACAATGAGCAGTTCTTC. Translating gives CASSVRTSGYNEQFF.